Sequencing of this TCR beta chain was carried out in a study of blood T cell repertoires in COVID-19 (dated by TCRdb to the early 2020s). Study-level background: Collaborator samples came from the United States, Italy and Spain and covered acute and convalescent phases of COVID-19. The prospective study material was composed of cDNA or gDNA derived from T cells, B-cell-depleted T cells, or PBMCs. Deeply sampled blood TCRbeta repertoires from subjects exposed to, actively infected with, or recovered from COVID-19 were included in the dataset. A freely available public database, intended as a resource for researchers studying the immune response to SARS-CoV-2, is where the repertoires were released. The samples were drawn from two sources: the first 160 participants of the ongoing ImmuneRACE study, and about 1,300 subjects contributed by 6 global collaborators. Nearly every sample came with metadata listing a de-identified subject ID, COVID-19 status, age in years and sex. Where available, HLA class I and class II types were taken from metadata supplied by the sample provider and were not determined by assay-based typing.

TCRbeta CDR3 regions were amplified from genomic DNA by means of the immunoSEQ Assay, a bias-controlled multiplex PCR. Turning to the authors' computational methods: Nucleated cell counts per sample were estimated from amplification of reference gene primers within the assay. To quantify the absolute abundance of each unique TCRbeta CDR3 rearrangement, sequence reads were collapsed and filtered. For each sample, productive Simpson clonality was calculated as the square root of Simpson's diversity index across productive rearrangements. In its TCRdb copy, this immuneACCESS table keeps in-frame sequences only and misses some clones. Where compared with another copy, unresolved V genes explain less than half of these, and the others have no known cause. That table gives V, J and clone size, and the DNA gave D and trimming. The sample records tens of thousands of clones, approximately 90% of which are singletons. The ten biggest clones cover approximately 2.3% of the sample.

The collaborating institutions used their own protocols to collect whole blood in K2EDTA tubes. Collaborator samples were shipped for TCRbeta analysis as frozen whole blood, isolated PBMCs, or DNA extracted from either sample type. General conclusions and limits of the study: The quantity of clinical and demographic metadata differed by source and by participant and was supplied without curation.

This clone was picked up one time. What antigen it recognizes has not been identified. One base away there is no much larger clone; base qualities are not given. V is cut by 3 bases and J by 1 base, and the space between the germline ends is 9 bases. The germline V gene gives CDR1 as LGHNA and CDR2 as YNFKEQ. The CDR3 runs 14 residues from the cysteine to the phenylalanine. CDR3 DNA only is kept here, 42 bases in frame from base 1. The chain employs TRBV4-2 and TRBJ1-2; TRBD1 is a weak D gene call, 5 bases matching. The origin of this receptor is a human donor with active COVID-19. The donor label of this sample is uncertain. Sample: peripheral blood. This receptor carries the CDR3 CASSQTALNYGYTF. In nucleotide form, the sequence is TGTGCCAGCAGCCAGACAGCCCTTAACTATGGCTACACCTTC.